The 10 T cell receptor beta chains listed next were all sequenced from one sample in a study of T cells in localized non-small cell lung cancer. Profiling relied on immunoSEQ multiplex PCR, and the TCRdb table lists in-frame clones only, not all of them. In the table there are tens of thousands of clones, approximately 80% of which are singletons. The starting material was peripheral blood, obtained before any cancer treatment. These receptors all stem from a female donor at least 60 years old with stage II squamous cell lung carcinoma.

The CDR3 reads CASSHSPGPRELQYF. CDR3 bases: TGTGCCAGCAGCCATTCCCCGGGACCCAGGGAACTGCAGTACTTC. This sequence joins TRBV5-8 and TRBJ2-7; D could derive from TRBD1 or TRBD2 (5 bases each). Germline CDR1 is SGHTS and CDR2 is YDEGEE. The CDR3 consists of 15 residues. V lost 4 bases to trimming and J lost 9 bases, with 23 bases between them.

In DNA, the CDR3 is TGCGCCAGCAGCCCCGGACAGGGGGCGATGAACACTGAAGCTTTCTTT. It yields the protein CASSPGQGAMNTEAFF. The chain is built from TRBV5-1 and TRBJ1-1; 11 bases agree with TRBD1. V dropped 4 bases and J dropped 0; count of bases not matched to a gene: 5. The length of the CDR3 is 16 residues. CDR1 and CDR2 from the germline V gene are SGHRS and YFSETQ.

This chain links TRBV18 with TRBJ1-1; TRBD1 is a possible D gene (5 bases). V lost 2 bases, J lost 4 bases, and 17 bases lay in between. The CDR3 spans 16 residues. The germline CDR1 and CDR2 sequences are KGHSH and LQKENI. CDR3 in DNA: TGTGCCAGCTCACCAATGAAGTTAGGGGCAAGCACTGAAGCTTTCTTT. It is translated as CASSPMKLGASTEAFF.

The chain links TRBV2 to TRBJ2-1; a possible D gene is TRBD1 (6 bases). V dropped 4 bases and J dropped 14 bases, with 15 bases sitting between them. This CDR3 region has 12 residues. Germline V lookup: CDR1 SNHLY, CDR2 FYNNEI. This CDR3 reads CASSGDTADEFF. In nucleotides, the CDR3 is TGTGCCAGCAGTGGGGACACGGCTGACGAGTTCTTC.

The chain links TRBV10-3 to TRBJ1-1; D ambiguous. Per the germline V gene, CDR1 is ENHRY and CDR2 is SYGVKD. This CDR3 has 13 amino acids. V shed 8 bases and J shed 0 bases, with 10 bases lying between them. The CDR3 protein is CAILDGLNTEAFF. CDR3 DNA: TGTGCCATCCTAGACGGACTGAACACTGAAGCTTTCTTT.

The chain couples TRBV4-2 to TRBJ2-7, with a possible D match to TRBD1 (6 bases). CDR1 and CDR2 (germline): LGHNA, YNFKEQ. The V end was cut by 5 bases, the J end by 0 bases, with 20 bases between. The CDR3 contains 17 residues. CDR3: CASSLGGMGDTSYEQYF. The CDR3, as DNA: TGTGCCAGCAGCTTAGGGGGAATGGGGGACACCTCCTACGAGCAGTACTTC.

The chain couples TRBV6-5 to TRBJ2-7; D uncertain. This CDR3 spans 11 amino acids. CDR1 and CDR2 (germline): MNHEY, SVGAGI. V gave up 7 bases and J gave up 0 bases, with 4 bases separating them. The CDR3 here is CASTFSYEQYF. The CDR3, as DNA: TGTGCCAGCACTTTCTCCTACGAGCAGTACTTC.

This rearrangement joins TRBV7-2 to TRBJ2-3; 8 positions match TRBD2. CDR1 and CDR2 from the germline V gene are SGHTA and FQGNSA. Germline trimming cut 5 bases from V and 3 bases from J; bases unmatched to any gene: 4. This CDR3 is 14 amino acids long. The CDR3 region is CASSAPGGTDTQYF. Here the CDR3 DNA reads TGTGCCAGCAGCGCCCCGGGGGGGACAGATACGCAGTATTTT. Combining the CDR3 with reference TRBV7-2 and TRBJ2-3 gives the whole variable domain GAGVSQSPSNKVTEKGKDVELRCDPISGHTALYWYRQSLGQGLEFLIYFQGNSAPDKSGLPSDRFSAERTGGSVSTLTIQRTQQEDSAVYLCASSAPGGTDTQYFGPGTRLTVL.

This chain uses TRBV5-5 with TRBJ1-2; D may be TRBD1 (6 bases). The CDR3 has 16 residues. Per germline, CDR1 SGHKS and CDR2 YYEKEE (reference sequence). V gave up 0 bases and J gave up 4 bases, with 16 bases separating them. CDR3: CASSLAGGQTSYGYTF. The CDR3 DNA reads as TGTGCCAGCAGCTTGGCCGGGGGCCAAACTTCCTATGGCTACACCTTC. Full variable domain (remainder filled in from reference TRBV5-5 and TRBJ1-2): DAGVTQSPTHLIKTRGQQVTLRCSPISGHKSVSWYQQVLGQGPQFIFQYYEKEERGRGNFPDRFSARQFPNYSSELNVNALLLGDSALYLCASSLAGGQTSYGYTFGSGTRLTVV.

The V gene is TRBV28, the J gene TRBJ2-7, with 9 bases that match TRBD1. The CDR3 totals 15 residues. Germline V gives CDR1 MDHEN, CDR2 SYDVKM. With 7 bases clipped from V and 2 bases from J, the junction kept 9 bases outside the gene matches. For the CDR3, the DNA is TGTGCCAGCAACAATGGGGGGACAGGGACCTACGAGCAGTACTTC. Translation: CASNNGGTGTYEQYF.